These 15 T cell receptor beta chains share one sample of origin, sequenced in a study of cytomegalovirus exposure and HLA in healthy donors. Vbeta (60) and Jbeta (13) primers were used in the PCR. Repertoires were generated with immunoSEQ multiplex PCR, while TCRdb's copy carries only in-frame clones and drops some. The sample yields 95,000 to 100,000 clones, roughly four fifths seen once. Sequenced material: PBMCs. The receptors shown here come from a female donor in good health and CMV-seronegative.

This sequence joins TRBV5-5 and TRBJ1-1; no firm D call. The V end was cut by 0 bases, the J end by 7 bases, with 13 bases between. Germline V gene lookup returns CDR1 SGHKS and CDR2 YYEKEE (reference sequence). The CDR3 length is 14 residues. The CDR3 DNA sequence: TGTGCCAGCAGCTTGGTTTCAGGCTCCAATGAAGCTTTCTTT. Translation gives CASSLVSGSNEAFF.

Of note for this clone: One end of the junction fails to match germline, which may point to a read error. The chain uses TRBV7-8 and TRBJ2-2; 7 bases are a match to TRBD1. CDR1 and CDR2 (germline): SGHVS, FQNEAQ. The CDR3 spans 18 residues. CDR3 protein: CASTLRQKQGLGTGELFF. The DNA for the CDR3 is TGTGCCAGCACCTTACGACAGAAACAGGGGCTGGGCACCGGGGAGCTGTTTTTT.

This chain links TRBV19 with TRBJ2-7, with D perhaps TRBD1 (5 bases). The CDR3 consists of 12 residues. The germline V gene encodes CDR1 LNHDA and CDR2 SQIVND (reference sequence). V lost 3 bases to trimming and J lost 11 bases, with 14 bases between them. The CDR3 is CASSITDSMKYF. The CDR3 region has the DNA TGTGCCAGTAGTATCACCGACAGTATGAAGTACTTC. The variable domain in full, completed from reference TRBV19 and TRBJ2-7, reads DGGITQSPKYLFRKEGQNVTLSCEQNLNHDAMYWYRQDPGQGLRLIYYSQIVNDFQKGDIAEGYSVSREKKESFPLTVTSAQKNPTAFYLCASSITDSMKYFGPGTRLTVT.

The rearrangement links TRBV9 to TRBJ2-4; D unclear. The CDR3 loop spans 14 amino acids. CDR1 is SGDLS and CDR2 is YYNGEE in the germline V gene. Trimming took off 4 bases at V and 10 bases at J, with 18 bases between the two ends. The CDR3 nucleotides read TGTGCCAGCAGCCCTCGAGGTGAAAGAAGAATTCAGTACTTC. It is translated as CASSPRGERRIQYF.

The V call is TRBV6-5, the J call TRBJ1-1; D unclear. Trimming pared 6 bases from V and 6 bases from J, leaving 8 bases between. This CDR3 comprises 11 residues. CDR1 and CDR2 (germline): MNHEY, SVGAGI. CDR3 region: CASSTPSEAFF. The CDR3 nucleotides are TGTGCCAGCAGCACACCCTCTGAAGCTTTCTTT.

This clone was detected only once. This chain joins TRBV29-1 and TRBJ1-4, with 9 bases lining up with TRBD1. This CDR3 is built from 13 residues. The trim removed 4 bases at V and 8 bases at J, leaving 5 bases unmatched. From germline, CDR1 is SQVTM and CDR2 ANQGSEA. The CDR3 reads CSVGNRGLEKLFF. Written as DNA, the CDR3 is TGCAGCGTTGGGAACAGGGGGCTGGAAAAACTGTTTTTT.

The chain employs TRBV6-6 and TRBJ2-3, with 12 bases aligning to TRBD2. CDR3 length equals 15 residues. Germline loops: CDR1 MNHNY, CDR2 SVGAGI (reference sequence). Trimming cost V 5 bases and J 6 bases; bases outside gene matches: 6. The CDR3 nucleotides read TGTGCCAGCAGTCTAGGACTAGCGGGACTGGATACGCAGTATTTT. It translates to CASSLGLAGLDTQYF.

The V gene is TRBV11-3, the J gene TRBJ2-1, with D hard to call. Between the trimmed V and J ends, which lost 5 bases and 2 bases, there was a span of 22 bases. The germline gives CDR1 SGHNT, CDR2 YENEEA. CDR3 size: 18 residues. In DNA form, the CDR3 reads TGTGCCAGCAGCCAAGCATTATGGCAGGAAACCACCTACAATGAGCAGTTCTTC. This gives the protein CASSQALWQETTYNEQFF.

The chain is built from TRBV25-1 and TRBJ2-5, with 7 bases matching TRBD1. CDR1 MGHDK and CDR2 SYGVNS come from the germline V gene. Germline trimming cut 3 bases from V and 3 bases from J; bases unmatched to any gene: 4. CDR3 length: 14 residues. CDR3 region: CASSDGTAKETQYF. The DNA of the CDR3 is TGTGCCAGCAGTGACGGGACAGCCAAAGAGACCCAGTACTTC.

This clone has only a few counts. The rearrangement links TRBV7-9 to TRBJ2-7; no clear D. V was trimmed by 1 base and J by 4 bases, leaving 8 bases between them. The CDR3 has 13 amino acids. Germline CDR1 reads SEHNR; CDR2 reads FQNEAQ (reference sequence). Here the CDR3 reads CASSLVRRYEQYF. CDR3 sequence (DNA): TGTGCCAGCAGCTTAGTGAGGCGGTACGAGCAGTACTTC. Full variable domain (remainder filled in from reference TRBV7-9 and TRBJ2-7): DTGVSQNPRHKITKRGQNVTFRCDPISEHNRLYWYRQTLGQGPEFLTYFQNEAQLEKSRLLSDRFSAERPKGSFSTLEIQRTEQGDSAMYLCASSLVRRYEQYFGPGTRLTVT.

The V call is TRBV15, the J call TRBJ1-1, with D tentatively TRBD1 (5 bases). Trimming removed 0 bases from V and 1 base from J, with 9 bases in between. CDR1 is LNHNV, CDR2 YYDKDF, per germline (reference sequence). The CDR3 is 15 amino acids. CDR3 amino acids: CATSRDWQGNTEAFF. The CDR3 DNA sequence: TGTGCCACCAGCAGAGATTGGCAGGGGAACACTGAAGCTTTCTTT.

This chain joins TRBV6-6 and TRBJ1-1, with D perhaps matching TRBD1 (5 bases). V gave up 8 bases and J gave up 3 bases, with 13 bases separating them. From germline, CDR1 is MNHNY and CDR2 SVGAGI (reference sequence). CDR3 length equals 13 residues. The CDR3 is CASCRGQDTEAFF. The CDR3 DNA reads as TGTGCCAGCTGCCGAGGACAAGACACTGAAGCTTTCTTT.

This clone is a singleton in its sample. The rearrangement links TRBV29-1 to TRBJ2-1; 9 bases agree with TRBD2. This CDR3 spans 15 amino acids. Germline V gives CDR1 SQVTM, CDR2 ANQGSEA. V shed 7 bases and J 4 bases; nucleotides not matched to a gene: 11. CDR3: CSAQLGLAAYNEQFF. CDR3 DNA sequence: TGCAGCGCCCAATTGGGACTAGCCGCGTACAATGAGCAGTTCTTC.

The table lists this clone with a count of one. The rearrangement joins TRBV4-1 to TRBJ2-1; D is undetermined. The CDR3 sequence is 12 residues long. CDR1 MGHRA and CDR2 YSYEKL come from the germline V gene. The V gene lost 4 bases and the J gene lost 9 bases, with 10 bases spanning the gap. The CDR3 reads CASSPPHFEQFF. In nucleotides, the CDR3 is TGCGCCAGCAGCCCCCCCCATTTTGAGCAGTTCTTC.

The chain joins TRBV5-1 to TRBJ1-1, with 7 bases matching TRBD1. Looked up from germline, CDR1 is SGHRS and CDR2 is YFSETQ. This CDR3 has 13 residues. Unmatched junction bases numbered 8, after V lost 4 bases and J lost 8 bases. The CDR3 protein is CASSHPGGNEAFF. The CDR3 DNA reads as TGCGCCAGCAGCCACCCAGGGGGGAACGAAGCTTTCTTT.